The rows below give T cell receptor beta chains drawn from one sample of a study of T cell responses to AZD1222 COVID-19 vaccine. TCRdb's table, derived via immunoSEQ multiplex PCR, lists solely in-frame clones and lacks some. The profile covers roughly 77,000 clones, with roughly 90% appearing a single time and around 4.9% taken by the ten largest. This specimen was peripheral blood, taken on day 0 of AZD1222 vaccination. All receptors derive from an adult in good health. CDR3s include the opening cysteine and the closing phenylalanine or tryptophan. A D gene is named only where the DNA matches it firmly. Clone size is given for some rows only: seen once, a few or many times, or a class if the clone is expanded.

j_call: TRBJ1-5
d_call: -
clone_size: -
v_call: TRBV19
cdr3_nt: TGTGCCAGTAGTCTTAGAATAGGGCTACAGCAGCATTTT
cdr3_aa: CASSLRIGLQQHF

j_call: TRBJ1-2
d_call: -
clone_size: -
v_call: TRBV27
cdr3_nt: TGTGCCAGCAGTTTATTTGGGGCGTCCTATGGCTACACCTTC
cdr3_aa: CASSLFGASYGYTF

j_call: TRBJ1-4
d_call: TRBD1
clone_size: -
v_call: TRBV19
cdr3_nt: TGTGCCAGTAACCCGACAGGGGTTAATGAAAAACTGTTTTTT
cdr3_aa: CASNPTGVNEKLFF

j_call: TRBJ2-1
d_call: -
clone_size: -
v_call: TRBV10-1
cdr3_nt: TGCGCCAGCAGTGAGTCTGGCCCGCGGAATGAGCAGTTCTTC
cdr3_aa: CASSESGPRNEQFF

j_call: TRBJ2-3
d_call: -
clone_size: -
v_call: TRBV4-2
cdr3_nt: TGTGCCAGCAGCCAAGAAGGAGGGGGACGGGCAGATACGCAGTATTTT
cdr3_aa: CASSQEGGGRADTQYF

j_call: TRBJ1-4
d_call: TRBD1
clone_size: -
v_call: TRBV7-8
cdr3_nt: TGTGCCAGCGAGACTTCGAGGGGGACAGGGGAAAAACTGTTTTTT
cdr3_aa: CASETSRGTGEKLFF

j_call: TRBJ2-3
d_call: TRBD2
clone_size: -
v_call: TRBV2
cdr3_nt: TGTGCCAGCAGTGAAACTAGCGGGGGGGCACGGACGCAGTATTTT
cdr3_aa: CASSETSGGARTQYF

j_call: TRBJ1-1
d_call: -
clone_size: -
v_call: TRBV29-1
cdr3_nt: TGCAGCGTCGGTGGGGGGAACACTGAAGCTTTCTTT
cdr3_aa: CSVGGGNTEAFF

j_call: TRBJ1-2
d_call: -
clone_size: -
v_call: TRBV4-1
cdr3_nt: TGCGCCAGCAGCCAAGATGACGACAGTTCCGATAACTATGGCTACACCTTC
cdr3_aa: CASSQDDDSSDNYGYTF

j_call: TRBJ2-6
d_call: -
clone_size: -
v_call: TRBV25-1
cdr3_nt: TGTGCCAGCAGTGAAGATAAAGGGACCGGGGCCAACGTCCTGACTTTC
cdr3_aa: CASSEDKGTGANVLTF

j_call: TRBJ1-1
d_call: -
clone_size: -
v_call: TRBV5-1
cdr3_nt: TGCGCCAGCACTAAAATAAGCCTCGGGGACACTGAAGCTTTCTTT
cdr3_aa: CASTKISLGDTEAFF

j_call: TRBJ2-7
d_call: -
clone_size: -
v_call: TRBV7-2
cdr3_nt: TGTGCCAGCAGCTCCGGGGTCGTTTACGAGCAGTACTTC
cdr3_aa: CASSSGVVYEQYF

j_call: TRBJ1-1
d_call: TRBD1
clone_size: -
v_call: TRBV5-1
cdr3_nt: TGCGCCAGCAGTGTGGGACAGTCGAGGAACACTGAAGCTTTCTTT
cdr3_aa: CASSVGQSRNTEAFF

j_call: TRBJ1-1
d_call: -
clone_size: -
v_call: TRBV28
cdr3_nt: TGTGCCAGCAGTACAGACAGGCGAAGGGCTGAAGCTTTCTTT
cdr3_aa: CASSTDRRRAEAFF

j_call: TRBJ1-3
d_call: -
clone_size: few
v_call: TRBV13
cdr3_nt: TGTGCCAGCAGCTACAAATCTGGAAACACCATATATTTT
cdr3_aa: CASSYKSGNTIYF

j_call: TRBJ2-3
d_call: -
clone_size: -
v_call: TRBV5-6
cdr3_nt: TGTGCCAGCAGCTTGGACGGGGGGCGCCTGACAGATACGCAGTATTTT
cdr3_aa: CASSLDGGRLTDTQYF

j_call: TRBJ2-3
d_call: TRBD1
clone_size: -
v_call: TRBV4-2
cdr3_nt: TGTGCCAGCAGCCTTGTGACGGACAGGAGAGGAAGCACAGATACGCAGTATTTT
cdr3_aa: CASSLVTDRRGSTDTQYF

j_call: TRBJ2-1
d_call: -
clone_size: -
v_call: TRBV30
cdr3_nt: TGTGCCTGGAGTGTGGAGGGTGCTGGTGAGCAGTTCTTC
cdr3_aa: CAWSVEGAGEQFF

j_call: TRBJ2-2
d_call: -
clone_size: -
v_call: TRBV2
cdr3_nt: TGTGCCAGCAGTGTCGGACAGTCGAACACCGGGGAGCTGTTTTTT
cdr3_aa: CASSVGQSNTGELFF

j_call: TRBJ2-3
d_call: TRBD2
clone_size: -
v_call: TRBV7-2
cdr3_nt: TGTGCCAGCAACCCGAGCGGGGGGCCAACGGATACGCAGTATTTT
cdr3_aa: CASNPSGGPTDTQYF

j_call: TRBJ1-5
d_call: -
clone_size: -
v_call: TRBV3-1/TRBV3-2
cdr3_nt: TGTGCCAGCAGCCAAGATCATACTTATCAGCCCCAGCATTTT
cdr3_aa: CASSQDHTYQPQHF

j_call: TRBJ2-1
d_call: TRBD2
clone_size: -
v_call: TRBV9
cdr3_nt: TGTGCCAGCAGCGTAGCCCCAGGACTAGCGGACGAGCAGTTCTTC
cdr3_aa: CASSVAPGLADEQFF

j_call: TRBJ2-7
d_call: TRBD1
clone_size: -
v_call: TRBV3-1/TRBV3-2
cdr3_nt: TGTGCCAGCAGCCAAGGCTGGGACAGAAGCTTCAGCGAGCAGTACTTC
cdr3_aa: CASSQGWDRSFSEQYF

j_call: TRBJ1-1
d_call: -
clone_size: -
v_call: TRBV28
cdr3_nt: TGTGCCAGCAGTTTATGGGAGGGAATGAACACTGAAGCTTTCTTT
cdr3_aa: CASSLWEGMNTEAFF

j_call: TRBJ1-1
d_call: -
clone_size: -
v_call: TRBV19
cdr3_nt: TGTGCCAGTAGTATAGTAGGGCAGGCTAACCTATGGGCTTTCTTT
cdr3_aa: CASSIVGQANLWAFF

j_call: TRBJ1-6
d_call: -
clone_size: -
v_call: TRBV11-3
cdr3_nt: TGTGCCAGCAGCATCGGGGGGGAAAGGAATTCACCCCTCCACTTT
cdr3_aa: CASSIGGERNSPLHF

j_call: TRBJ1-3
d_call: -
clone_size: -
v_call: TRBV25-1
cdr3_nt: TGTGCCAGCAGCGCTAAGGGGGGGCGAAATGGAAACACCATATATTTT
cdr3_aa: CASSAKGGRNGNTIYF

j_call: TRBJ2-3
d_call: TRBD1
clone_size: -
v_call: TRBV27
cdr3_nt: TGTGCCAGCAGTCTCAGGGGGGATACGCAGTATTTT
cdr3_aa: CASSLRGDTQYF

j_call: TRBJ2-3
d_call: -
clone_size: -
v_call: TRBV12-3/TRBV12-4
cdr3_nt: TGTGCCAGCAGTTTAGAGCGGTATACGCAGTATTTT
cdr3_aa: CASSLERYTQYF